Below are 20 T cell receptor beta chains sequenced from a single sample in a study of cytomegalovirus exposure and HLA in healthy donors. This PCR relied on a set of 60 Vbeta primers and 13 Jbeta primers. The repertoire was sequenced with immunoSEQ multiplex PCR; TCRdb's copy has only in-frame clones and lacks some. The listing records about 210,000 clones. The specimen sequenced was PBMCs. These receptors originate from a woman in her 30s in good health and CMV-seropositive.

This sequence joins TRBV5-1 and TRBJ2-3, with D tentatively TRBD2 (5 bases). V was clipped by 4 bases and J by 2 bases, with 14 bases between them. In germline, CDR1 is SGHRS, CDR2 YFSETQ. This CDR3 has 15 amino acids. CDR3 nucleotides: TGCGCCAGCAGCCGCGGGCCAGAGATCACAGATACGCAGTATTTT. Translated: CASSRGPEITDTQYF.

The V call is TRBV28, the J call TRBJ2-5; weak D call: TRBD1 (5 bases). Germline V gene lookup returns CDR1 MDHEN and CDR2 SYDVKM. V was cut by 3 bases and J by 4 bases, with 12 bases left in between. The CDR3 has 14 amino acids. The CDR3 DNA reads TGTGCCAGCAGTTTGTCAGGGAACGGAGAGACCCAGTACTTC. Its protein is CASSLSGNGETQYF.

The rearrangement links TRBV4-3 to TRBJ2-1, with TRBD2 matching over 12 bases. In germline, CDR1 is LGHNA, CDR2 YSLEER. The length of the CDR3 is 18 residues. V lost 4 bases, J lost 4 bases, and 11 bases stayed unmatched. This CDR3 reads CASSRFVSGTSGYNEQFF. CDR3 bases: TGCGCCAGCAGCCGATTTGTCTCCGGGACTAGCGGGTACAATGAGCAGTTCTTC.

The rearrangement joins TRBV7-8 to TRBJ1-2; 11 positions agree with TRBD1. The CDR3 totals 15 residues. The junction had 6 bases not matched to a gene; V was cut back by 1 base and J by 8 bases. Germline-derived CDR1 and CDR2 are SGHVS and FQNEAQ. The CDR3 protein is CASSLGTGGEMGYTF. DNA for the CDR3: TGTGCCAGCAGCTTAGGGACAGGGGGCGAAATGGGCTACACCTTC.

The chain employs TRBV18 and TRBJ2-6; 11 bases align to TRBD1. The CDR3 totals 18 residues. J gave up 2 bases and V 6 bases, and 9 bases lay outside the gene matches. Germline assignment: CDR1 KGHSH and CDR2 LQKENI. CDR3 DNA: TGTGCCAGCTCTCCAGGACAGGGGGCCCAGGCTGGGGCCAACGTCCTGACTTTC. It encodes CASSPGQGAQAGANVLTF.

The chain is built from TRBV27 and TRBJ1-5, with 7 bases aligning to TRBD1. This CDR3 is 15 amino acids long. V lost 3 bases to trimming and J lost 4 bases; unmatched junction nucleotides: 6. CDR1 and CDR2 (germline): MNHEY, SMNVEV (reference sequence). This CDR3 reads CASSFSRGINQPQHF. The CDR3 coding sequence is TGTGCCAGCAGTTTCAGCAGGGGGATAAATCAGCCCCAGCATTTT.

The chain uses TRBV18 and TRBJ1-2, with TRBD1 matching over 7 bases. V was clipped by 0 bases and J by 3 bases; unmatched bases: 4. Germline V CDR1 and CDR2: KGHSH, LQKENI. The CDR3 covers 15 residues. CDR3 region: CASSPPGGEDYGYTF. CDR3 nucleotides: TGTGCCAGCTCACCACCAGGGGGCGAGGACTATGGCTACACCTTC.

Notes on this clone: The junction departs from germline at one end; a sequencing error may be responsible. This specimen includes other DNA sequences encoding the same CDR3. The CDR3 DNA reads as TGTGCTAGCAGCTTTCCCGGGACAGATACGCAGTATTTT. Translating gives CASSFPGTDTQYF. The chain is built from TRBV7-2 and TRBJ2-3; D ambiguous. The CDR3 loop spans 13 amino acids. Per the germline V gene, CDR1 is SGHTA and CDR2 is FQGNSA. The full variable domain, with the rest looked up from reference TRBV7-2 and TRBJ2-3, is GAGVSQSPSNKVTEKGKDVELRCDPISGHTALYWYRQSLGQGLEFLIYFQGNSAPDKSGLPSDRFSAERTGGSVSTLTIQRTQQEDSAVYLCASSFPGTDTQYFGPGTRLTVL.

The J gene is TRBJ2-7, the V gene TRBV29-1, with 7 positions matching TRBD2. This CDR3 is built from 14 residues. The J segment lost 11 bases and the V segment lost 1 base, leaving 14 bases of the junction unmatched. CDR1 SQVTM and CDR2 ANQGSEA come from the germline V gene. CDR3 bases: TGCAGCGTTGAAGTTAGAGCGGGGCCTGGGGGGGAGTACTTC. Residues: CSVEVRAGPGGEYF.

This chain links TRBV4-1 with TRBJ1-2; 7 positions match TRBD1. CDR1 and CDR2 (germline): MGHRA, YSYEKL. The V and J ends lost 1 base and 4 bases, in that order; junction bases with no gene match: 6. The CDR3 is 15 residues long. CDR3 protein: CASSQGGTEAYGYTF. Written as DNA, the CDR3 is TGCGCCAGCAGCCAAGGGGGGACAGAGGCCTATGGCTACACCTTC.

J is TRBJ1-2 and V is TRBV4-1; D is unresolved. The CDR3 sequence is 14 residues long. Trimming pared 4 bases from V and 4 bases from J, leaving 13 bases between. CDR1 is MGHRA, CDR2 YSYEKL, per germline. CDR3 loop: CASSPRLTIYGYTF. The CDR3 DNA reads as TGCGCCAGCAGCCCCCGACTGACTATCTATGGCTACACCTTC.

CDR3 in DNA: TGTGCCACTCGGGACAGTAGCTCCTACAATGAGCAGTTCTTC. Translating it yields CATRDSSSYNEQFF. The chain couples TRBV10-3 to TRBJ2-1; 7 positions match TRBD1. This CDR3 region has 14 residues. V dropped 10 bases and J dropped 0; count of bases not matched to a gene: 6. Germline loops: CDR1 ENHRY, CDR2 SYGVKD.

This chain connects TRBV5-1 to TRBJ2-2; D not resolved. Trimming removed 1 base at V and 4 bases at J, with 8 bases between. Germline values: CDR1 SGHRS, CDR2 YFSETQ. This CDR3 is built from 14 residues. The DNA of the CDR3 is TGCGCCAGCAGCTTGTCGCGTAGCACCGGGGAGCTGTTTTTT. Its translation is CASSLSRSTGELFF.

The chain combines TRBV7-2 with TRBJ1-1; D call uncertain. The V gene's germline CDR1 is SGHTA and CDR2 FQGNSA. Trimming took off 2 bases at V and 4 bases at J, with 17 bases between the two ends. CDR3 length: 16 residues. In nucleotides, the CDR3 is TGTGCCAGCAGCTTATTCGAATGGGCGATGTGCACTGAAGCTTTCTTT. Translated, it gives CASSLFEWAMCTEAFF.

J is TRBJ2-7 and V is TRBV4-1; TRBD1 aligns across 7 bases. CDR3 size: 15 residues. Per germline, CDR1 MGHRA and CDR2 YSYEKL. J lost 3 bases, V lost 2 bases, and 7 bases had no gene match. Here the CDR3 reads CASSQTTGSNYEQYF. The CDR3, as DNA: TGCGCCAGCAGCCAAACGACAGGGTCGAACTACGAGCAGTACTTC.

V gene TRBV18 combines with J gene TRBJ2-5; TRBD1 agrees at 9 bases. V shed 6 bases and J 5 bases; nucleotides not matched to a gene: 10. Germline loops: CDR1 KGHSH, CDR2 LQKENI. The CDR3 runs 15 residues. CDR3 loop: CASSAGTGQRETQYF. The CDR3 bases are TGTGCCAGCTCGGCCGGGACAGGGCAGAGGGAGACCCAGTACTTC.

The rearrangement joins TRBV5-4 to TRBJ2-4, with TRBD2 matching 8 bases. Germline loops: CDR1 SGHNT, CDR2 YYREEE (reference sequence). After removal of 5 bases from V and 3 bases from J, the junction contained 13 bases not matched to a gene. This CDR3 region has 17 residues. DNA for the CDR3: TGTGCCAGCAGTTGGGGCCCCGGGGGGGTGGGCAAAAACATTCAGTACTTC. It codes for CASSWGPGGVGKNIQYF.

The gene calls are TRBV19 and TRBJ2-5; TRBD2 matches 16 bases. Judging by the DNA end, TRBJ2-7 fits better; the J call may be wrong. Germline CDR1 reads LNHDA; CDR2 reads SQIVND (reference sequence). The CDR3 runs to 14 residues. DNA for the CDR3: TGTGCCACGGGACTAGCGGGAGGGCCCTACGAGCAGTACTTC. Residues: CATGLAGGPYEQYF.

Of note for this clone: An end of the junction differs from the germline gene, which may be a read error. The sample contains more than one DNA sequence encoding this CDR3. The chain combines TRBV27 with TRBJ2-3; 12 bases line up with TRBD2. This CDR3 contains 20 residues. Germline V CDR1 and CDR2: MNHEY, SMNVEV (reference sequence). The CDR3 region is CASSSARLAGGLRGTDTQYF. The CDR3 DNA reads TGTGCCAGCAGTTCCGCCCGGCTAGCGGGGGGGCTTCGGGGCACAGATACGCAGTATTTC.

This sequence joins TRBV19 and TRBJ2-1; 7 positions agree with TRBD1. The CDR3 has 16 amino acids. Losses at the gene ends were 6 bases for V and 1 base for J; bases not matched to a gene: 9. The germline V gene encodes CDR1 LNHDA and CDR2 SQIVND (reference sequence). The CDR3 DNA is TGTGCCAGTAGGGGATTAACAGGGGCGTCCTACAATGAGCAGTTCTTC. Protein: CASRGLTGASYNEQFF.